The sequence of this T cell receptor (beta chain) was determined in a study of blood T cells in healthy people across ages. This clonotype appeared once. Germline and junction disagree at one end, which may indicate a read error. Primers used in a second PCR of about 7 to 12 cycles were a sample-barcoded 5' primer and a J-beta primer mix. TCRdb processed the 5' RACE reads anew with MiXCR; each CDR3 protein has one entry. The sample holds around 2 million distinct CDR3 sequences, 35% to 50% seen once. This TCR was sampled from a human donor in good health. The sample consisted of blood.

This CDR3 is CAGSLSALQETQYF. The CDR3 DNA reads as TGTGCCGGCAGTTTATCAGCCTTACAAGAGACCCAGTACTTC. The chain carries TRBV28 and TRBJ2-7; no definite D call. The J call is uncertain, as TRBJ2-5 better fits the DNA end. The CDR3 spans 14 residues. Germline values: CDR1 MDHEN, CDR2 SYDVKM.